The sequence of this T cell receptor (beta chain) was determined in a study of a mutant IDH1 vaccine in newly diagnosed glioma (dated by TCRdb to the early 2020s). Background for the entire study: Across visits V03 through V10, patients got a total of eight vaccinations, given in weeks 1, 3, 5, 7, 11, 15, 19 and 23. Peripheral blood was drawn at six visits: V03 (baseline), V05, V07, V10, V12 and V13. Longitudinal TCRB deep sequencing was performed for some 25 treated patients wherever samples were available for exploratory analyses. Vaccination began 4-6 weeks after radiotherapy alone, or alongside temozolomide cycles in the chemotherapy-containing groups. Of the 25 to 35 patients who were treated, around 62% were male and approximately 38% were female, and the mean age was around 40 years. Prior to enrollment, standard therapy consisting of radiotherapy alone, temozolomide alone, or radiochemotherapy with temozolomide had been administered to patients, with the combination being received by most patients.

The time point label, read with the paper, signifies: week 23, last vaccination. Each vaccine dose, consisting of 300 ug of a 20-mer mutant IDH1 peptide in Montanide, was administered subcutaneously with topical imiquimod. The donors had newly diagnosed IDH1-mutant astrocytomas of WHO grade 3 or 4 that showed loss of nuclear ATRX. The samples were drawn from NOA16, a multicentre, single-arm, open-label phase I trial in Germany that tested a mutant IDH1 peptide vaccine in humans for the first time. Genomic DNA for TCRB sequencing was extracted from EDTA blood using the DNeasy Blood and Tissue Kit. Note on this clone: The antigen it binds to is not known. No much larger clone is present one base from it, and per-base qualities are unavailable.

The study at large found these results: The authors noted that analyses of patient blood samples could not be reproduced because of sample limitations. Changes in the top peripheral T cell clonotypes picked up by TCRB sequencing did not appear to be linked to pseudoprogression. PBMC samples for TCRB deep sequencing were selected based on availability. Vaccine-induced immune responses across multiple MHC alleles were detected in approximately 94% of patients.

The method was the immunoSEQ multiplex PCR assay. Following the manufacturer's protocol, the hsTCRB Kit was used to amplify rearranged TCR beta chain sequences. Sequencing of TCRB libraries was carried out on an Illumina MiSeq. On the study's bioinformatics: The proprietary platform of the kit vendor was used for demultiplexing, trimming and gene mapping. TCRdb's version of the immuneACCESS table is confined to in-frame rearrangements and falls short of the full clone set. An unresolved V gene accounts for under half of the shortfall where checked; the remainder is of unknown origin. V, J and clone size derive from that table, while D and trimming were established from the DNA sequence. This sample has about 53,000 clones in its table, and 81% of those were observed once. Approximately 8.2% of the sample belongs to the ten largest clones. The sample here was PBMCs, taken from a glioma patient whose treatment included an IDH1 peptide vaccine. The sequence was obtained from a middle-aged woman with glioma. Some clones in this sample may be carry-over from other donors' samples.

The nucleotides are TGTGCCAGCAGCGTAGTTCCGGGGGATGAAAAACTGTTTTTT. Its amino acids are CASSVVPGDEKLFF. The chain employs TRBV9 and TRBJ1-4; the D region possibly corresponds to TRBD1 (5 bases align). Trimming removed 0 bases from V and 6 bases from J, leaving 9 bases between the germline ends. The cysteine opens and the phenylalanine closes a CDR3 of 14 amino acids. Of the read, only the CDR3 DNA is kept; its 42 bases are in frame from base 1. CDR1 SGDLS and CDR2 YYNGEE are derived from the germline V gene. The entire variable domain, with the stretches around the CDR3 drawn from the reference TRBV9 and TRBJ1-4 proteins, is DSGVTQTPKHLITATGQRVTLRCSPRSGDLSVYWYQQSLDQGLQFLIQYYNGEERAKGNILERFSAQQFPDLHSELNLSSLELGDSALYFCASSVVPGDEKLFFGSGTQLSVL.